This TCR beta chain was identified during a study of blood T cell repertoires in COVID-19. Across the study: Donors in the United States, Italy and Spain gave samples during acute or convalescent COVID-19. T cells, B-cell-depleted T cells, or PBMCs supplied cDNA or gDNA.

In the source study's methods: Amplifying reference gene primers gave estimates of nucleated cell counts. Data came from immunoSEQ multiplex PCR; TCRdb stores just in-frame clones and leaves some out. The V and J calls and clone size were taken over from that table, and D and trimming were inferred from the DNA. The repertoire holds around 300,000 clones, about 83% seen once, with almost 3% in the top ten. Trimming removed 6 bases from V and 2 bases from J, with 20 bases in between. This CDR3 is built from 16 residues. Germline V gene data show CDR1 as LNHDA and CDR2 as SQIVND (reference sequence). The sample comprised peripheral blood. The TCR was taken from a man in his thirties or forties with active or convalescent COVID-19. The V gene is TRBV19, the J gene TRBJ2-7, with a weak D call TRBD1 (6 bases). The CDR3 sequence: CASSLTLPGHPYEQYF. CDR3 DNA: TGTGCCAGTAGCCTTACCCTCCCGGGACACCCCTACGAGCAGTACTTC.